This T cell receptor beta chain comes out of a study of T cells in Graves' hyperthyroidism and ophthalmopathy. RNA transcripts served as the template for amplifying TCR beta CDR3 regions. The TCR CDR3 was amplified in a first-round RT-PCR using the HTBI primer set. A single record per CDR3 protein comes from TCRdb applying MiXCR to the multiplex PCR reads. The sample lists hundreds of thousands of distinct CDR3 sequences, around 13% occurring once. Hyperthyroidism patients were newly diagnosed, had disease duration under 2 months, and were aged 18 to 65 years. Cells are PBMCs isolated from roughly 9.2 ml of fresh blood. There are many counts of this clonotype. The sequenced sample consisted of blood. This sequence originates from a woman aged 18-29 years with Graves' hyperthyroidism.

CDR3 bases: TGTGCCAGCTCACAGGGGAGGCTCGGGGATTCACCCCTCCACTTT. Its translation is CASSQGRLGDSPLHF. The rearrangement links TRBV18 to TRBJ1-6; maybe TRBD1 (5 bases). The germline V gene has CDR1 KGHSH and CDR2 LQKENI. Trimming took 4 bases from V and 8 from J, leaving 15 bases between them. CDR3 length: 15 amino acids.